This T cell receptor (beta chain) is drawn from a study of patients and donors after allogeneic stem cell transplantation. From the RT-PCR reads, TCRdb called clonotypes with MiXCR, one entry per CDR3 protein. The sample has over 150,000 distinct CDR3 sequences, about 29% seen once. The germline V and J ends were trimmed by 2 bases and 4 bases, with 11 bases remaining between them. Germline-derived CDR1 and CDR2 are MNHEY and SVGAGI. The CDR3 has 14 residues. This clonotype has only a few counts. The chain is built from TRBV6-5 and TRBJ1-2; D possibly corresponds to TRBD1 (5 bases). Source material: blood, either unsorted or a sorted T cell fraction (not recorded which). The TCR comes from a human donor who was either an allogeneic HSCT recipient or a stem cell or donor lymphocyte infusion donor (not recorded which). It is not recorded whose cells these are; they may come from a transplant donor. CDR3 amino acids: CASSYKQGTYGYTF. The DNA of the CDR3 is TGTGCCAGCAGTTACAAACAAGGGACCTATGGCTACACCTTC.